This TCR beta chain was recorded in a study of cytomegalovirus exposure and HLA in healthy donors (dated by TCRdb to about 2017). Study-level background: An earlier analysis of several hundred of the donors reported about 260 Gb of sequence data and around 120 million unique TCR beta sequences obtained from approximately 180 million T cells. An early release covering about 600 HLA-typed donors comprised about 310 gigabases of sequencing data and about 90 million unique TCR sequences. Of the 300 to 500 genotyped donors, roughly 76% were placed in the genetic ancestry cluster associated with self-reported Caucasian donors. The study aimed to test whether signatures of past pathogen exposure could be identified by cataloging public T cell receptors. The study used immunosequencing to profile the T cell repertoires of some 600 subjects and linked those repertoires to cytomegalovirus serostatus. Along with the approximately 700-subject first cohort, a separate validation cohort of over a hundred different subjects was used. The study combined high-throughput TCR immunosequencing, statistical association of individual TCRs with disease status, and machine learning to predict cytomegalovirus infection status. To study patterns of TCR occurrence, a later analysis re-analyzed previously published TCR beta repertoires from hundreds of donors and added high-resolution HLA genotyping. The later analysis used no new phenotypic data to find candidate immune exposures, relying instead on TCR beta sequences and their occurrence across donors. An earlier analysis of around 580 of the donors used high-throughput TCR beta sequencing to judge whether each TCR beta V gene segment behaved as functional or pseudogenic. Alongside the repertoire data, information on donor age, sex, ethnicity and CMV serostatus was compiled. A later genetic analysis took genome-wide SNP genotypes for about three fifths of the 666 donors and used that subset as a discovery cohort. Every discovery cohort repertoire had been produced on one sequencing platform. HLA typing covered class I and class II loci at four-digit resolution. The number of typed donors differed by locus: roughly 629-630 for A, B, C, DRB1 and DQB1; 500 to 550 for DQA1; over 600 for DPA1; and 450 to 480 for DPB1. Because of strong linkage in the cohort, roughly five DR-DQ haplotypes were treated as single units for association and clustering. Among 300 to 450 genotyped donors of the cohort, an average of approximately 230,000 unique TCR beta nucleotide sequences were sequenced per donor, about a sixth of them non-productive. Study-level results and caveats: In a later genetic analysis, a missense DCLRE1C variant was associated with V-gene and J-gene trimming of TCR beta chains, and the association was replicated in an independent cohort. In an earlier analysis of roughly 560 of the donors, most TCR beta V segments were observed in productive rearrangements about 90% or about 30% of the time, broadly matching IMGT annotations. The study gave a list of some 150 TCR beta chains associated with cytomegalovirus. Because HLA typing was missing for some donors at each locus, association tests included only the typed subset. In a later analysis, several top co-occurrence clusters were reported to appear linked to parvovirus B19, influenza, CMV and Epstein-Barr virus. Compared with equally common non-associated chains, HLA-associated TCR beta chains in a later analysis were more clonally expanded and had lower generation probabilities. Linkage disequilibrium might explain the correlated functional status among segregating V segments, but an unknown experimental factor could not be excluded. Because the 87-base-pair reads could not distinguish some IMGT-functional V segments, including TRBV6-2 and TRBV6-3, those segments were excluded. Approximately 16 rarely observed V segments, including chromosome 9 orphons, were excluded from the earlier analysis of approximately 500 of the donors because counts were too low. In vitro tests confirmed that a few of the cytomegalovirus-associated TCR beta chains recognize cytomegalovirus antigens. While some public TCRs were present in many individuals, most TCR sequences turned up only very rarely across donors. CMV serostatus was the only immune exposure information available for the cohort. Specific HLA alleles were associated with 15,000 to 20,000 TCR beta sequences at a false discovery rate of 0.05 in a later analysis. In a later genetic analysis, fewer N-insertions in productive TCRs were reported among donors in an Asian-associated ancestry cluster than the roughly 700-donor mean. Presence/absence analyses assumed roughly uniform sequencing depth across donors, an assumption that may not hold. A further reported finding was that TCR beta sequences accurately predicted the HLA-A and HLA-B alleles for most subjects in the first cohort. Most CMV-associated TCR beta chains appeared to be HLA-restricted in a later analysis, and the HLA associations seemed to be driven largely by CMV exposure. A cluster of highly shared sequence variants was judged likely to be a technical artifact of the sequencing pipeline. The classifier was reported to diagnose cytomegalovirus status with high specificity and sensitivity in both the original cohort and the validation cohort. According to a later analysis, TCR association rates differed among HLA loci, with DRB1 alleles showing the most associated TCRs and HLA-C alleles showing the fewest. The authors suggested that the approach could potentially be extended to other disease states and immunological phenotypes. This cohort had only TCR beta chains sequenced, and the lack of alpha or paired-chain data limited which features could be detected. Strong co-occurrence of HLA alleles, especially DR and DQ, made assigning TCR associations to individual alleles difficult.

The library relied on the immunoSEQ multiplex PCR assay. For the multiplex PCR, a mixture combining 60 forward primers for TCR Vbeta segments and 13 reverse primers for TCR Jbeta segments was used. The CDR3 region of rearranged TCR beta genes was amplified from genomic DNA with a multiplex PCR assay. The amplified TCR beta libraries were sequenced on the Illumina HiSeq System as 87-base-pair reads. The source study handled its data this way. A later analysis counted tens of millions of unique TCR beta chains across the 670 or so repertoires, and 10 million to 11 million of these chains were shared by at least two donors. Raw reads were error-corrected and collapsed into unique sequences with a nearest-neighbor algorithm that merged closely related sequences to remove PCR and sequencing errors. V, D and J gene segments were assigned by aligning CDR3 sequences to IMGT reference sequences. Each retained sequence needed at least a six-nucleotide match to both a V gene segment and a J gene segment. Rearrangements were classified as productive when the CDR3 lacked stop codons and remained in frame with V and J, and all other rearrangements were classified as non-productive. CDR3 was defined by IMGT convention, running from the second conserved V-encoded cysteine to the conserved J-encoded phenylalanine. In an earlier analysis of 587 of the donors, sequences lacking an unambiguous match to a single V gene segment were excluded. An earlier analysis of a few hundred of the donors classified V segments as functional when productive rearrangements were above 56.7% and as segregating when the standard deviation between donors was above 5%. To diagnose cytomegalovirus status from the catalog of TCR beta chain sequences, a statistical classification framework was built. In a later analysis, V and J genes were assigned by comparing TCR nucleotide sequences against IMGT/GENE-DB human TR gene sequences. In a later analysis, CDR3 sequences and most-parsimonious VDJ recombination scenarios were assigned using the TCRdist pipeline. In a later analysis, every TCR beta chain was defined by the combination of its CDR3 amino acid sequence and its V-gene family, and reads without a unique V-gene family were dropped. A later analysis removed 592 highly shared, low-generation-probability nucleotide sequences to deal with suspected cross-contamination and a sequencing artifact. In a later analysis, a clonal expansion index for each public chain was calculated from normalized within-repertoire ranks of inferred template counts. A later analysis computed generation probabilities with a VDJ recombination model fitted to out-of-frame rearrangements, and checked the results against IGoR. Hypergeometric tests were used in a later analysis to score TCR-TCR, TCR-HLA and TCR-CMV co-occurrence, with a repertoire-size bias correction applied to the TCR pairs. To estimate false discovery rates, a later analysis permuted the HLA or CMV assignments 20 times. A later analysis grouped co-occurring TCRs with DBSCAN, adding TCRdist sequence similarity when clustering within HLA-allele-positive subsets. For co-occurrence clustering, repertoires with fewer than 30,000 or more than 120,000 public chains were excluded, along with roughly 5 repertoires with anomalous nucleotide sharing. TCRdb provides this immuneACCESS table in a form limited to in-frame rearrangements. Some clones are lacking; in checked studies, under half of them reflect an unresolved V gene, and why the rest are absent is not known. The V and J calls and clone size come from that table; D and trimming were worked out from the DNA. The sample table records about 150,000 clones; approximately 69% of these occur just once. The top ten constitute 2.1% of the sample.

Trimming costs V 5 bases and J 6 bases, and their ends lie 16 bases apart. From a lookup of the germline V gene (reference sequence), CDR1 and CDR2 are MNHNY and SVGAGI. The CDR3 contains 15 residues, cysteine and phenylalanine counted. The kept DNA is CDR3 alone, 45 bases in frame from the first base. The cohort was made up of about 610 healthy bone marrow donors. Cohort members were all nominally healthy when sampled, although unrecorded immune exposures were likely present. The donor was CMV seronegative and was included in the group of 352 seronegative cohort members. A peripheral blood sample was collected from each donor, and TCR beta sequencing was performed on peripheral blood mononuclear cells. Genomic DNA was extracted from the blood cell samples with the Qiagen DNeasy Blood Extraction Kit. In its sample, this clone was seen once. Its antigen is not yet known. No much larger clonotype is one base removed from it; base qualities were not supplied.

The sample taken for sequencing was PBMCs. The chain joins TRBV6-6 to TRBJ1-4; the D gene cannot be named for sure. The receptor was isolated from a man aged 30 to 39 in good health and CMV-seronegative. Here is the DNA: TGTGCCAGCAGTCCACCGGACTGGGATGATGAAAAACTGTTTTTT. Its translation reads: CASSPPDWDDEKLFF.